This entry lists 18 T cell receptor beta chains sequenced from one sample in a study of T-cell memory formation after mild COVID-19. Via MiXCR, TCRdb re-called the 5' RACE reads, giving one row per CDR3 protein. The sample contains 400,000 to 550,000 distinct CDR3 sequences, approximately 25% of which appear only once. Source material: PBMCs or a T cell subset sorted from them (not recorded which). These receptors all come from an adult woman who had mild COVID-19 (a few samples of this study predate the infection). Cell type and time point are not known.

The chain uses TRBV25-1 and TRBJ2-1; possibly TRBD1 for D (6 bases). CDR3 size: 15 residues. The V end lost 8 bases, the J end lost 5 bases, and 19 bases lay between the germline ends. CDR1 and CDR2 from the germline V gene are MGHDK and SYGVNS. For the CDR3, the DNA is TGTGCCAGCTCCGAGTTGGGGGCTTGGGACAATGAGCAGTTCTTC. Residues: CASSELGAWDNEQFF.

The rearrangement links TRBV5-1 to TRBJ2-1; D possibly matches TRBD1 or TRBD2 (5 bases each). The length of the CDR3 is 11 residues. V was trimmed by 3 bases and J by 10 bases, leaving 8 bases between them. The germline V gene has CDR1 SGHRS and CDR2 YFSETQ. This chain's CDR3 is CASSWDLEQFF. The CDR3 coding sequence is TGCGCCAGCAGCTGGGACCTCGAGCAGTTCTTC.

This clonotype was picked up a small number of times. The J gene is TRBJ2-1, the V gene TRBV11-2; D gene unclear. The germline V gene encodes CDR1 SGHAT and CDR2 FQNNGV. The CDR3 loop spans 12 amino acids. With 5 bases removed from V and 12 bases from J, the gap between germline ends came to 14 bases. The CDR3 DNA follows: TGTGCCAGCAGCCGTGGGCCCGTAGGGCAGTTCTTC. Translation: CASSRGPVGQFF.

This rearrangement joins TRBV4-1 to TRBJ2-1; 11 nucleotides align to TRBD2. The CDR3 extends over 17 amino acids. V gave up 2 bases and J gave up 4 bases; unmatched junction bases: 7. CDR1 is MGHRA and CDR2 is YSYEKL in the germline V gene. Here the CDR3 reads CASSQSPASGGYNEQFF. The CDR3 nucleotides read TGCGCCAGCAGCCAATCGCCCGCTAGCGGGGGGTACAATGAGCAGTTCTTC.

This clonotype was seen only once. V and J are TRBV25-1 and TRBJ2-5, with TRBD1 matching over 9 bases. The ends lost 8 bases at V and 5 bases at J; junction bases unmatched: 12. The CDR3 extends over 15 amino acids. Germline V gives CDR1 MGHDK, CDR2 SYGVNS. DNA for the CDR3: TGTGCCAGCTCCCACCCGGGACAGGGAGTGGAGACCCAGTACTTC. It is translated as CASSHPGQGVETQYF.

This clonotype was seen a handful of times. V gene TRBV6-2 or TRBV6-3 combines with J gene TRBJ2-1, with D hard to call. The CDR3 is 11 amino acids. The V end was cut by 3 bases, the J end by 10 bases, with 7 bases between. Looked up from germline, CDR1 is MNHEY and CDR2 is SVGEGT. Here the CDR3 DNA reads TGTGCCAGCAGTTATGAAAGAGAGCAGTTCTTC. It specifies CASSYEREQFF.

This clonotype was detected only a few times. CDR3 amino acids: CASSPPATAGGGNEQFF. The DNA for the CDR3 is TGTGCCAGCTCACCACCCGCAACGGCGGGAGGGGGTAATGAGCAGTTCTTC. V gene TRBV18 combines with J gene TRBJ2-1; 9 bases are a match to TRBD2. Germline CDR1 reads KGHSH; CDR2 reads LQKENI. V shed 0 bases and J 7 bases; nucleotides not matched to a gene: 10. CDR3 length equals 17 residues.

This clonotype came up a few times. V usage is TRBV12-3 or TRBV12-4 and J usage is TRBJ2-3, with D maybe TRBD2 (6 bases). There are 14 residues in the CDR3. V was cut by 1 base and J by 2 bases, with 7 bases left in between. CDR3 sequence (DNA): TGTGCCAGCAGTTTAGGGGACTTCACAGATACGCAGTATTTT. Translated, it gives CASSLGDFTDTQYF.

The CDR3: CASSSRGQVANYGYTF. The CDR3 nucleotides read TGTGCCAGCAGTTCAAGGGGACAGGTAGCTAACTATGGCTACACCTTC. The rearrangement uses TRBV27 and TRBJ1-2; 8 nucleotides line up with TRBD1. Trimming at V came to 4 bases and at J to 0 bases, leaving 7 bases not matched to a gene. This CDR3 contains 16 residues. The germline V gene has CDR1 MNHEY and CDR2 SMNVEV (reference sequence).

V is TRBV29-1 and J is TRBJ2-7; D is possibly TRBD2 (5 bases). V lost 7 bases and J 6 bases, leaving 19 bases between the germline ends. Germline V lookup: CDR1 SQVTM, CDR2 ANQGSEA. The CDR3 runs 13 residues. The CDR3 region has the DNA TGCAGCGGAAGGGTTGAGGGAGCTGGCGAGCAGTACTTC. Translation gives CSGRVEGAGEQYF.

The genes are TRBV29-1 and TRBJ1-2; TRBD1 is a possible D gene (6 bases). CDR1 and CDR2 (germline): SQVTM, ANQGSEA. The CDR3 contains 12 residues. V lost 4 bases and J 4 bases, leaving 10 bases between the germline ends. The CDR3 sequence: CSVVGAGYGYTF. The DNA of the CDR3 is TGCAGCGTTGTGGGGGCAGGCTATGGCTACACCTTC.

A few counts support this clonotype. The genes are TRBV12-3 or TRBV12-4 and TRBJ1-1; D call uncertain. The V end was cut by 0 bases, the J end by 1 base, with 6 bases between. The CDR3 sequence is 14 residues long. This chain's CDR3 is CASSLAVQNTEAFF. The CDR3 bases are TGTGCCAGCAGTTTAGCTGTCCAGAACACTGAAGCTTTCTTT.

The table lists this clonotype with a few counts. The chain combines TRBV9 with TRBJ2-3; unclear D gene. V lost 0 bases and J lost 5, with 7 bases in between. Germline V gene sequence: CDR1 SGDLS, CDR2 YYNGEE. The CDR3 is 13 amino acids. The CDR3 DNA reads TGTGCCAGCAGCGTAGGGTCAGGAGATACGCAGTATTTT. This sequence encodes CASSVGSGDTQYF.

The rearrangement uses TRBV24-1 and TRBJ2-5; D gene unclear. Germline-derived CDR1 and CDR2 are KGHDR and SFDVKD. V was shortened by 1 base and J by 5 bases, with 10 bases between the two germline ends. CDR3 length: 14 residues. The CDR3 DNA sequence: TGTGCCACCAGTGATTTTAGCTACGGGGAGACCCAGTACTTC. This encodes CATSDFSYGETQYF.

This clonotype was detected a few times. CDR3 amino acids: CASSRIRTSGISYNEQFF. Written as DNA, the CDR3 is TGTGCCAGCAGCCGAATTCGGACTAGCGGGATTTCCTACAATGAGCAGTTCTTC. The V gene is TRBV5-5, the J gene TRBJ2-1; 12 nucleotides line up with TRBD2. Germline CDR1 SGHKS, CDR2 YYEKEE (reference sequence). V lost 4 bases, J lost 1 base, and 9 bases stayed unmatched. The CDR3 loop spans 18 amino acids.

This clonotype was picked up many times. The chain carries TRBV12-3 or TRBV12-4 and TRBJ1-5; the D gene is possibly TRBD1 (5 bases). The CDR3 runs 15 residues. V dropped 4 bases and J dropped 4 bases, with 14 bases sitting between them. This chain's CDR3 is CASSSSGRGNQPQHF. The DNA of the CDR3 is TGTGCCAGCAGTTCCTCGGGACGGGGTAATCAGCCCCAGCATTTT.

This clonotype was recorded a few times. V gene TRBV12-3 or TRBV12-4 combines with J gene TRBJ1-4; D is unresolved. The CDR3 length is 15 residues. Trimming removed 8 bases from V and 4 bases from J, with 17 bases in between. CDR3 nucleotide sequence: TGTGCCAGCTCTTTTTCGAACAGACGTAATGAAAAACTGTTTTTT. It specifies CASSFSNRRNEKLFF.

This clonotype occurred a few times. The chain uses TRBV9 and TRBJ2-7, with D possibly TRBD1 on 5 matching bases. This CDR3 region has 15 residues. Germline V gene sequence: CDR1 SGDLS, CDR2 YYNGEE. Trimming removed 0 bases from V and 4 bases from J, with 14 bases in between. The CDR3 reads CASSVGRREGYEQYF. As DNA, the CDR3 is TGTGCCAGCAGCGTAGGGCGCAGGGAAGGATACGAGCAGTACTTC. The full variable domain, in which reference TRBV9 and TRBJ2-7 provide the parts outside the CDR3, is DSGVTQTPKHLITATGQRVTLRCSPRSGDLSVYWYQQSLDQGLQFLIQYYNGEERAKGNILERFSAQQFPDLHSELNLSSLELGDSALYFCASSVGRREGYEQYFGPGTRLTVT.